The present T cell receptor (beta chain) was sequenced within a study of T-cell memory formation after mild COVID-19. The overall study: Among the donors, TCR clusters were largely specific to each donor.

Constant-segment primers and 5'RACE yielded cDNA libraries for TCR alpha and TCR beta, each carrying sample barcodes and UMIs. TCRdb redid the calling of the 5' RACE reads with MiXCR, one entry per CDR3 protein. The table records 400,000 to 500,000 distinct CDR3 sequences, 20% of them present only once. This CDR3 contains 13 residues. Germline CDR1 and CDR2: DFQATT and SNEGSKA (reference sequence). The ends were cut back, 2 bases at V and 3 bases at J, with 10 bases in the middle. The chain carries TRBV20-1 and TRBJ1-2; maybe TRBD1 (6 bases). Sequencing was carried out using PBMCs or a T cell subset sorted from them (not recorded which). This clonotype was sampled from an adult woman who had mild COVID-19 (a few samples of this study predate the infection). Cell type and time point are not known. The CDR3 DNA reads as TGCAGTGCTAGATACAGGGCATACTATGGCTACACCTTC. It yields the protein CSARYRAYYGYTF.